The T cell receptor beta chain described here comes from a study of blood T cell repertoires in COVID-19. Measured with immunoSEQ multiplex PCR; TCRdb has only the in-frame clones, and not every one. The repertoire has about 370,000 clones, approximately 92% of them found once; the top ten carry around 1%. Trimming removed 5 bases from V and 5 bases from J; junction bases left unmatched: 19. Germline CDR1 is MNHNY and CDR2 is SVGAGI (reference sequence). The CDR3 is made up of 19 amino acids. Participants were placed into cohorts based on the clinical history they reported. The material sequenced was PBMCs or T cells enriched from blood (not recorded which). The source is a man younger than 35 who had recovered from COVID-19. The genes are TRBV6-6 and TRBJ2-7, with 12 bases aligning to TRBD1. CDR3 coding DNA: TGTGCCAGCAGTCTTAGCCACCTTATTTCCGGGACAGGGGGCGACGAGCAGTACTTC. It codes for CASSLSHLISGTGGDEQYF.